This T cell receptor beta chain was captured by sequencing in a study of technical replicates of blood from several donors. There are 16 residues in the CDR3. Germline assignment: CDR1 LNHDA and CDR2 SQIVND (reference sequence). V lost 6 bases and J lost 2, with 20 bases in between. Some clones are missing from TCRdb's copy, which holds only in-frame ones; the method was immunoSEQ multiplex PCR. The sample has fewer than 100,000 clones, around 97% seen once. The clonotype was recovered from a human donor in good health. Sequencing was done on a sample of T cells isolated from PBMCs. This chain uses TRBV19 with TRBJ2-7; tentatively, D is TRBD1 (6 bases). In nucleotides, the CDR3 is TGTGCCAGTAGCTCACCTTTTAACAGGGTTACCTACGAGCAGTACTTC. Its protein product is CASSSPFNRVTYEQYF.